Shown below are 22 T cell receptor beta chains from a single sample sequenced in a study of blood T cell repertoires in COVID-19. Here immunoSEQ multiplex PCR was the method, and the copy in TCRdb shows in-frame clones only, minus some. The data hold a few hundred thousand clones, with roughly 90% observed a single time. Sequencing was carried out using peripheral blood. These receptors all come from a woman aged 55-69 years with acute or convalescent COVID-19.

This rearrangement joins TRBV10-3 to TRBJ2-3; a weak D match, TRBD1 (5 bases). This CDR3 region has 13 residues. The V gene lost 7 bases and the J gene lost 3 bases, with 11 bases spanning the gap. CDR1 is ENHRY and CDR2 is SYGVKD in the germline V gene. In DNA, the CDR3 is TGTGCCATCAAAGGACAAGAGACAGATACGCAGTATTTT. Encoded protein: CAIKGQETDTQYF.

J is TRBJ2-5 and V is TRBV9; 7 positions match TRBD2. The CDR3 runs to 15 residues. The ends lost 0 bases at V and 7 bases at J; junction bases unmatched: 9. CDR1 and CDR2 from the germline V gene are SGDLS and YYNGEE. The chain's CDR3 is CASSVGAGEGGTQYF. As DNA, the CDR3 is TGTGCCAGCAGCGTAGGGGCGGGAGAAGGTGGGACCCAGTACTTC.

The J gene is TRBJ1-6, the V gene TRBV3-1 (or the pseudogene TRBV3-2), with 7 nucleotides matching TRBD1. Germline V lookup: CDR1 LGHDT, CDR2 YNNKEL (reference sequence). V shed 3 bases, J shed 7 bases, and the junction held 6 bases outside the gene matches. CDR3 length: 15 residues. CDR3 in amino acids: CASSQSTGKNSPLHF. The CDR3 region has the DNA TGTGCCAGCAGCCAGTCGACAGGGAAAAATTCACCCCTCCACTTT.

The chain joins TRBV20-1 to TRBJ1-2, with 7 positions matching TRBD1. The CDR3 consists of 14 residues. V shed 3 bases, J shed 2 bases, and the junction held 6 bases outside the gene matches. Looked up from germline, CDR1 is DFQATT and CDR2 is SNEGSKA (reference sequence). CDR3 region: CSASWQGVNYGYTF. Written as DNA, the CDR3 is TGCAGTGCTAGTTGGCAGGGGGTCAACTATGGCTACACCTTC.

The rearrangement joins TRBV7-8 to TRBJ2-7, with 7 bases aligning to TRBD1. This CDR3 has 14 amino acids. V was clipped by 5 bases and J by 0 bases; unmatched bases: 4. Germline lookup yields CDR1 SGHVS and CDR2 FQNEAQ. This CDR3 is CASSGQEISYEQYF. For the CDR3, the DNA is TGTGCCAGCAGCGGACAGGAGATCTCCTACGAGCAGTACTTC.

CDR3 region: CASSVALAGGRTGELFF. CDR3 coding DNA: TGTGCCAGCAGCGTAGCGCTAGCGGGGGGGCGCACCGGGGAGCTGTTTTTT. The chain is built from TRBV9 and TRBJ2-2, with TRBD2 matching over 12 bases. The CDR3 extends over 17 amino acids. From germline, CDR1 is SGDLS and CDR2 YYNGEE. The trim removed 0 bases at V and 4 bases at J, leaving 4 bases unmatched.

V and J are TRBV9 and TRBJ1-1, with TRBD1 matching 7 bases. There are 14 residues in the CDR3. The germline V gene encodes CDR1 SGDLS and CDR2 YYNGEE. The V segment lost 8 bases and the J segment 7 bases; nucleotides outside the gene matches: 14. The CDR3 loop is CARYSGTAYIEAFF. The DNA for the CDR3 is TGTGCCAGATACTCCGGGACAGCCTACATTGAAGCTTTCTTT. Full variable domain (rest looked up from reference TRBV9 and TRBJ1-1): DSGVTQTPKHLITATGQRVTLRCSPRSGDLSVYWYQQSLDQGLQFLIQYYNGEERAKGNILERFSAQQFPDLHSELNLSSLELGDSALYFCARYSGTAYIEAFFGQGTRLTVV.

The genes are TRBV29-1 and TRBJ2-7; TRBD1 might be the D (5 bases). V was trimmed by 5 bases and J by 6 bases, leaving 11 bases between them. Germline V lookup: CDR1 SQVTM, CDR2 ANQGSEA. The CDR3 has 11 residues. The CDR3 protein is CSVKGSGEQYF. DNA of the CDR3: TGCAGCGTTAAGGGGTCGGGCGAGCAGTACTTC.

Points on this clone: Other DNA sequences in this sample translate to the same CDR3. The rearrangement uses TRBV7-3 and TRBJ1-1; D remains unclear. From germline, CDR1 is SGHTA and CDR2 FQGTGA. V was shortened by 4 bases and J by 2 bases, with 8 bases between the two germline ends. The CDR3 covers 13 residues. CDR3 bases: TGTGCCAGCAGCTCGACGGGAAACACTGAAGCTTTCTTT. Encoded protein: CASSSTGNTEAFF.

A single count supports this clone. The chain uses TRBV9 and TRBJ2-3; possible D gene TRBD2, 7 bases. Germline-derived CDR1 and CDR2 are SGDLS and YYNGEE. The CDR3 totals 15 residues. Trimming removed 5 bases at V and 5 bases at J, with 18 bases between. Here the CDR3 DNA reads TGTGCCAGCAGTGCTAACGGGGGGCCGGGAGATACGCAGTATTTT. Amino acids: CASSANGGPGDTQYF.

The CDR3 region has the DNA TGTGCCAGCAGCTCAAATCGGGGACAGCTCGGTGAAGCTTTCTTT. This codes for CASSSNRGQLGEAFF. The V and J genes are TRBV7-2 and TRBJ1-1, with 7 bases aligning to TRBD1. The V gene end was trimmed by 4 bases and the J gene end by 7 bases; junction bases not matched to a gene: 12. In germline, CDR1 is SGHTA, CDR2 FQGNSA. The length of the CDR3 is 15 residues.

The rearrangement links TRBV23-1 to TRBJ2-1; TRBD1 might be the D (6 bases). TRBV23-1 is flagged as an ORF with uncertain function. The V and J ends lost 2 bases and 4 bases respectively, with 12 bases between them. The CDR3 totals 15 residues. CDR3 bases: TGCGCCAGCAGTCAACCCGGGACATTATACAATGAGCAGTTCTTC. It translates to CASSQPGTLYNEQFF.

V usage is TRBV25-1 and J usage is TRBJ1-3, with no clear D. CDR3 length: 13 residues. Trimming took off 3 bases at V and 11 bases at J, with 14 bases between the two ends. From germline, CDR1 is MGHDK and CDR2 SYGVNS. Here the CDR3 DNA reads TGTGCCAGCAGTGACACACTCACAGCGGCCATATATTTT. Translation: CASSDTLTAAIYF.

J is TRBJ2-1 and V is TRBV29-1, with 10 bases identical to TRBD2. CDR1 is SQVTM, CDR2 ANQGSEA, per germline. With V trimmed by 6 bases and J by 7 bases, 9 bases remained unmatched. The CDR3 runs to 14 residues. CDR3 amino acids: CSVKRAGGANEQFF. For the CDR3, the DNA is TGCAGCGTAAAAAGAGCGGGGGGGGCGAATGAGCAGTTCTTC.

Notes on this clone: An end of the junction differs from the germline gene, which may be a read error. In DNA, the CDR3 is TGTGCCAGCAGGTTAGCGGGAGGGCTCACAGATACGCAGTATTTT. This translates into CASRLAGGLTDTQYF. The chain joins TRBV7-9 to TRBJ2-3; 11 bases align to TRBD2. Germline V CDR1 and CDR2: SEHNR, FQNEAQ (reference sequence). The CDR3 covers 15 residues.

CDR3 bases: TGCAGCGTTGCCACCGGGCAGGGGGTGAGCGGCTACACCTTC. This translates into CSVATGQGVSGYTF. This chain joins TRBV29-1 and TRBJ1-2, with 7 bases that match TRBD1. Germline loops: CDR1 SQVTM, CDR2 ANQGSEA. V trimming: 4 bases; J trimming: 8 bases; junction bases outside the gene matches: 13. The CDR3 totals 14 residues. Based on the CDR3 plus reference TRBV29-1 and TRBJ1-2, the full variable domain is SAVISQKPSRDICQRGTSLTIQCQVDSQVTMMFWYRQQPGQSLTLIATANQGSEATYESGFVIDKFPISRPNLTFSTLTVSNMSPEDSSIYLCSVATGQGVSGYTFGSGTRLTVV.

This clone appeared a single time. This sequence joins TRBV18 and TRBJ2-2; D gene ambiguous. Germline assignment: CDR1 KGHSH and CDR2 LQKENI. This CDR3 is 15 amino acids long. The V end lost 4 bases, the J end lost 2 bases, and 11 bases lay between the germline ends. The CDR3 sequence is CASSLMADNTGELFF. CDR3 in DNA: TGTGCCAGCTCACTCATGGCGGATAACACCGGGGAGCTGTTTTTT.

CDR3 amino acids: CASSPHLRGRAGYTF. The CDR3, as DNA: TGTGCCAGCAGTCCACACCTCAGGGGGCGAGCTGGCTACACCTTC. This sequence joins TRBV28 and TRBJ1-2, with 8 positions matching TRBD1. J gave up 7 bases and V 5 bases, and 12 bases lay outside the gene matches. This CDR3 has 15 residues. Germline V lookup: CDR1 MDHEN, CDR2 SYDVKM.

The V and J genes are TRBV29-1 and TRBJ2-1; TRBD2 matches at 9 bases. Germline assignment: CDR1 SQVTM and CDR2 ANQGSEA. CDR3 length: 16 residues. Losses at the gene ends were 4 bases for V and 8 bases for J; bases not matched to a gene: 15. CDR3 region: CSVGRVGSGGLHEQFF. CDR3 nucleotide sequence: TGCAGCGTTGGAAGAGTCGGTAGCGGGGGCCTCCATGAGCAGTTCTTC.

This clone was seen only once. The chain carries TRBV14 and TRBJ2-5; possible D gene TRBD1, 5 bases. CDR3 length: 13 residues. CDR1 and CDR2 from the germline V gene are SGHDN and FVKESK. V was shortened by 0 bases and J by 5 bases, with 7 bases between the two germline ends. CDR3: CASSQDAGETQYF. The CDR3 region has the DNA TGTGCCAGCAGCCAAGATGCAGGGGAGACCCAGTACTTC.

This sequence joins TRBV4-1 and TRBJ1-1; 11 bases match TRBD1. CDR1 and CDR2 (germline): MGHRA, YSYEKL. After removal of 2 bases from V and 4 bases from J, the junction contained 3 bases not matched to a gene. This CDR3 is 15 amino acids long. The CDR3 bases are TGCGCCAGCAGCCAACCGGGACAGGGGGTCACTGAAGCTTTCTTT. This codes for CASSQPGQGVTEAFF.

The gene calls are TRBV18 and TRBJ1-2; D is unresolved. V lost 3 bases, J lost 4 bases, and 12 bases lay in between. Germline-derived CDR1 and CDR2 are KGHSH and LQKENI. The CDR3 consists of 14 residues. This CDR3 reads CASSPAQSGYGYTF. The CDR3 nucleotides are TGTGCCAGCTCACCTGCGCAAAGCGGCTATGGCTACACCTTC. Filled out from reference TRBV18 and TRBJ1-2, the complete variable domain reads NAGVMQNPRHLVRRRGQEARLRCSPMKGHSHVYWYRQLPEEGLKFMVYLQKENIIDESGMPKERFSAEFPKEGPSILRIQQVVRGDSAAYFCASSPAQSGYGYTFGSGTRLTVV.